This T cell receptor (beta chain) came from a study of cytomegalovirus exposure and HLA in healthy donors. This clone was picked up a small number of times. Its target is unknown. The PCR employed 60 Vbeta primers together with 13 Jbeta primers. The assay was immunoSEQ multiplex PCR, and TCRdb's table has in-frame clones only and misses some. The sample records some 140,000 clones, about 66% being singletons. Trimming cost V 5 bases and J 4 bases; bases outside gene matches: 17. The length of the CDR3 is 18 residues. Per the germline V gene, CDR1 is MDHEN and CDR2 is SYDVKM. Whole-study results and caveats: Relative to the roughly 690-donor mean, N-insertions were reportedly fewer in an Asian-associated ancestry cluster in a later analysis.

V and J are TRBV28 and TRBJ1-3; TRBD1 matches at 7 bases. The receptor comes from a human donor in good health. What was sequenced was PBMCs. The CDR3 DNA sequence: TGTGCCAGCAGTCGACCGGGACAGCTCGTATCGGCAGGAAACACCATATATTTT. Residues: CASSRPGQLVSAGNTIYF.